This is a list of T cell receptor beta chains from one sample in a study of blood T cell repertoires in COVID-19. Data came from immunoSEQ multiplex PCR; TCRdb stores just in-frame clones and leaves some out. The sample contains about 260,000 clones, over 80% of which appear only once. The sample comprised peripheral blood. These receptors all come from a woman between 40 and 55 years old who had recovered from COVID-19. Both conserved end residues are part of each CDR3. The D gene is left open where the match is weak. The size of a clone is reported for some rows only, either as once, few or many, or as a class for expanded clones.

>.|TRBV19|TRBJ2-3|.
CASTTSGEGRTDTQYF
TGTGCCAGTACCACATCAGGGGAGGGCCGCACAGATACGCAGTATTTT
>.|TRBV5-1|TRBJ2-3|.
CASSLLQVGTDTQYF
TGCGCCAGCAGCTTGCTCCAGGTCGGCACAGATACGCAGTATTTT
>.|TRBV28|TRBJ1-1|.
CASSLWEDGTRNTEAFF
TGTGCCAGCAGTTTATGGGAGGACGGCACACGGAACACTGAAGCTTTCTTT
>TRBD1|TRBV2|TRBJ1-6|.
CASSDRAANSPLHF
TGTGCCAGCTCTGACAGGGCGGCTAATTCACCCCTCCACTTT
>.|TRBV30|TRBJ1-6|few
CAWSVTGRNSPLHF
TGTGCCTGGAGTGTTACAGGGCGGAATTCACCCCTCCACTTT
>TRBD1|TRBV30|TRBJ1-6|.
CAWKRGGNSPLHF
TGTGCCTGGAAGAGAGGGGGCAATTCACCCCTCCACTTT
>.|TRBV6-5|TRBJ1-1|few
CATGSAKTEAFF
TGTGCCACCGGGAGCGCGAAGACTGAAGCTTTCTTT
>.|TRBV14|TRBJ2-7|.
CASSQGADYEQYF
TGTGCCAGCAGCCAAGGGGCCGACTACGAGCAGTACTTC
>TRBD1|TRBV18|TRBJ2-1|few
CASSPNPPGQGYNEQFF
TGTGCCAGCTCACCGAACCCCCCGGGACAGGGCTATAATGAGCAGTTCTTC
>TRBD1|TRBV20-1|TRBJ1-1|.
CSAPQGRQAFF
TGCAGTGCTCCACAGGGGCGGCAAGCTTTCTTT
>TRBD1|TRBV5-1|TRBJ1-1|.
CASSTQPGGTEAFF
TGCGCCAGCAGCACCCAACCAGGGGGCACTGAAGCTTTCTTT
>TRBD1|TRBV19|TRBJ1-4|.
CASSVQGGREKLFF
TGTGCCAGTAGCGTACAGGGGGGTCGAGAAAAACTGTTTTTT
>TRBD1|TRBV4-2|TRBJ2-7|.
CASSQGTGLSYEQYF
TGTGCCAGCAGCCAAGGGACAGGACTCTCCTACGAGCAGTACTTC
>.|TRBV30|TRBJ1-2|.
CAWQGRSLGGYTF
TGTGCCTGGCAGGGCCGGTCCCTCGGGGGCTACACCTTC
>TRBD1|TRBV30|TRBJ1-6|.
CAWSRSGGANYNSPLHF
TGTGCCTGGAGTCGGTCAGGGGGCGCGAACTATAATTCACCCCTCCACTTT
>TRBD1|TRBV29-1|TRBJ1-2|.
CSVASTGDKFDGYTF
TGCAGCGTTGCCTCGACAGGGGATAAGTTCGATGGCTACACCTTC
>.|TRBV30|TRBJ1-1|.
CAWSLLEGTEAFF
TGTGCCTGGAGCCTCCTTGAGGGCACTGAAGCTTTCTTT
>TRBD1|TRBV13|TRBJ2-1|.
CASSTGQGRDNEQFF
TGTGCCAGCAGCACCGGACAGGGGAGGGACAATGAGCAGTTCTTC
>TRBD1|TRBV7-9|TRBJ1-4|.
CASTLGDSFNEKLFF
TGTGCCAGCACCTTAGGGGACAGCTTTAATGAAAAACTGTTTTTT
>.|TRBV7-2|TRBJ2-6|.
CASSPWAGSSGANVLTF
TGTGCCAGCAGCCCCTGGGCGGGGAGCTCTGGGGCCAACGTCCTGACTTTC
>.|TRBV28|TRBJ1-4|.
CASSSPGRHNEKLFF
TGTGCCAGCAGTTCGCCCGGGAGACATAATGAAAAACTGTTTTTT
>TRBD2|TRBV4-1|TRBJ2-3|.
CASGFSGGTDTQYF
TGCGCCAGCGGATTTAGCGGGGGAACAGATACGCAGTATTTT
>TRBD2|TRBV5-1|TRBJ2-7|.
CASSSRLAGTHEQYF
TGCGCCAGCAGCTCCAGACTAGCGGGGACGCACGAGCAGTACTTC
>.|TRBV7-2|TRBJ1-2|once
CASSLWPEGGLGGYTF
TGTGCCAGCAGCTTATGGCCCGAGGGAGGGCTAGGCGGCTACACCTTC
>.|TRBV28|TRBJ2-1|few
CASSDRQAGQFF
TGTGCCAGCAGCGATAGACAGGCGGGGCAGTTCTTC
>.|TRBV7-6|TRBJ1-4|.
CASSLWGGNEKLFF
TGTGCCAGCAGCTTATGGGGCGGTAATGAAAAACTGTTTTTT
>.|TRBV18|TRBJ1-6|.
CASSPPQGSSYNSPLHF
TGTGCCAGCTCACCACCCCAGGGAAGCTCCTATAATTCACCCCTCCACTTT
>.|TRBV9|TRBJ2-2|few
CASNVQGNTGELFF
TGTGCCAGCAACGTACAGGGGAACACCGGGGAGCTGTTTTTT
>.|TRBV15|TRBJ1-1|.
CATSKPDRTTEAFF
TGTGCCACCAGCAAACCAGACAGAACCACTGAAGCTTTCTTT
>.|TRBV12-3/TRBV12-4|TRBJ1-2|.
CASSQTSTMGYTF
TGTGCCAGCAGTCAGACCAGTACTATGGGTTACACCTTC
>.|TRBV27|TRBJ2-7|.
CASSLLPQGREQYF
TGTGCCAGCAGTTTATTACCCCAGGGTCGCGAGCAGTACTTC
>.|TRBV27|TRBJ1-1|.
CASSLGHRGTEAFF
TGTGCCAGCAGTTTGGGCCACCGGGGCACTGAAGCTTTCTTT
>.|TRBV19|TRBJ1-5|few
CASSIDPGQPQHF
TGTGCCAGTAGTATAGATCCAGGACAGCCCCAGCATTTT
>TRBD2|TRBV3-1/TRBV3-2|TRBJ2-7|.
CASSQDLWTSYEQYF
TGTGCCAGCAGCCAAGATCTCTGGACTAGCTACGAGCAGTACTTC
>.|TRBV18|TRBJ1-1|once
CASSPNGMNTEAFF
TGTGCCAGCTCCCCGAACGGGATGAACACTGAAGCTTTCTTT
>.|TRBV15|TRBJ2-7|.
CATSRGGFEQYF
TGTGCCACCAGCAGAGGCGGGTTCGAGCAGTACTTC
>TRBD1|TRBV5-1|TRBJ2-7|.
CASSRDRGRYEQYF
TGCGCCAGCAGCCGAGACAGGGGTCGGTACGAGCAGTACTTC
>TRBD1|TRBV12-3/TRBV12-4|TRBJ2-1|.
CASSFRGNNEQFF
TGTGCCAGCAGTTTCAGGGGGAACAATGAGCAGTTCTTC
>.|TRBV14|TRBJ1-1|few
CASSQSRNTEAFF
TGTGCCAGCAGCCAATCCCGGAACACTGAAGCTTTCTTT
>TRBD1|TRBV2|TRBJ1-3|once
CASTPQGGSGNTIYF
TGTGCCAGCACCCCACAGGGGGGCTCTGGAAACACCATATATTTT
>.|TRBV7-3|TRBJ2-3|.
CASSLNTGDTQYF
TGTGCCAGCAGCTTAAATACCGGAGATACGCAGTATTTT
>.|TRBV5-4|TRBJ1-4|.
CASSLGATNEKLFF
TGTGCCAGCAGCTTGGGAGCAACTAATGAAAAACTGTTTTTT
>.|TRBV2|TRBJ1-1|.
CASSERENTEAFF
TGTGCCAGCAGTGAGCGGGAGAACACTGAAGCTTTCTTT